Reported below is one T cell receptor beta chain. The target antigen is unknown. The sample comes from a study of persistence of HIV-infected CD4 T cells. General study points: Proviral oligoclonality tracked with TCR oligoclonality within the same sorted cells.

The libraries were made with immunoSEQ version 4 in survey mode. The table came from immunoSEQ multiplex PCR; TCRdb's copy has only in-frame clones and leaves some out. The sample consists of under 50,000 clones, approximately 90% of them appearing once. This nonspecific control used anti-CD3/anti-CD28 bead stimulation of CD4+ T cells. Responding CD4+ T cells were sorted by upregulation of both CD40 ligand and CD69. Donors had undetectable plasma HIV-1 RNA, under 50 copies/mL, for 4+ years. Donors had CD4+ T cell counts above 400 cells/uL and were CMV-seropositive. This CDR3 has 16 amino acids. Deletions cut 6 bases from V and 2 bases from J, with 20 bases between. Germline CDR1 reads SNHLY; CDR2 reads FYNNEI.

The sequencing used CD4+ T cells sorted from PBMCs after roughly 18-hour stimulation, collected from a patient who received antiretroviral therapy. The genes are TRBV2 and TRBJ2-7; D possibly corresponds to TRBD1 (6 bases). This TCR was sampled from an adult man with HIV who was CMV-seropositive. The CDR3 sequence: CASRGVGGQSTYEQYF. The CDR3 DNA reads as TGTGCCAGCAGGGGGGTTGGGGGACAAAGCACCTACGAGCAGTACTTC.